One sample yielded the 24 T cell receptor beta chains listed below, sequenced in a study of technical replicates of blood from several donors (dated by TCRdb to the late 2010s). Library method: the immunoSEQ multiplex PCR assay. The table comes from immuneACCESS by way of TCRdb, which keeps in-frame sequences with V and J called. Part of the clones is missing from these tables; in studies checked, under half for an unresolved V gene and the rest for unknown reasons. Recorded for this sample are around 69,000 clones; more than 75% of them occurred a single time. 4% to 5% of the sample is taken by the ten largest. What was sequenced was PBMCs. Receptor source: a human donor in good health. Some clones in this sample may be carry-over from other donors' samples.

The chain combines TRBV30 with TRBJ1-2, with D unresolved. Germline V gives CDR1 GTSNPN, CDR2 SVGIG (reference sequence). The CDR3 runs to 12 residues. Trimming stripped 7 bases from V and 6 bases from J, with 15 bases between. As DNA, the CDR3 is TGTGCCTCTAACTTGGGCTCTCATGGCTACACCTTC. It is translated as CASNLGSHGYTF.

The V gene is TRBV2, the J gene TRBJ2-7; the D is unclear. Germline lookup yields CDR1 SNHLY and CDR2 FYNNEI. V lost 2 bases and J lost 5, with 10 bases in between. This CDR3 is built from 13 residues. The CDR3 reads CASSEIRFNEQYF. The CDR3 nucleotides read TGTGCCAGCAGTGAAATCCGGTTCAACGAGCAGTACTTC.

The rearrangement joins TRBV19 to TRBJ2-7; D unclear. From germline, CDR1 is LNHDA and CDR2 SQIVND (reference sequence). This CDR3 is 15 amino acids long. V was pared by 5 bases and J by 0 bases, with 14 bases between. The CDR3 loop reads CASSPGRMPSYEQYF. The CDR3 DNA reads TGTGCCAGTAGTCCCGGTAGAATGCCCTCCTACGAGCAGTACTTC.

The chain recombines TRBV30 with TRBJ1-3; the match to TRBD1 covers 7 bases. Germline values: CDR1 GTSNPN, CDR2 SVGIG (reference sequence). After removal of 4 bases from V and 4 bases from J, the junction contained 7 bases not matched to a gene. The CDR3 runs 14 residues. This CDR3 reads CAWTRGDSGNTIYF. CDR3 nucleotides: TGTGCCTGGACCAGGGGGGATTCAGGAAACACCATATATTTT.

The sample holds a few counts of this clone. The chain uses TRBV29-1 and TRBJ1-1, with 9 bases identical to TRBD1. Trimming removed 7 bases from V and 1 base from J; junction bases left unmatched: 4. From germline, CDR1 is SQVTM and CDR2 ANQGSEA. This CDR3 contains 13 residues. The CDR3 DNA reads TGCAGCGCTAAGGGACAGGGGAACACTGAAGCTTTCTTT. Protein product: CSAKGQGNTEAFF.

This clone occurred once. The chain combines TRBV6-4 with TRBJ2-3, with D tentatively TRBD1 (6 bases). From germline, CDR1 is MRHNA and CDR2 SNTAGT. CDR3 size: 16 residues. V was cut by 10 bases and J by 1 base, with 21 bases left in between. The CDR3 DNA sequence: TGTGCCATCCCCTTGGACAGCCGGTTGGGCACAGATACGCAGTATTTT. Amino acid sequence: CAIPLDSRLGTDTQYF.

The chain joins TRBV19 to TRBJ1-5; TRBD1 might be the D (6 bases). V shed 7 bases and J shed 6 bases, with 19 bases lying between them. The germline CDR1 and CDR2 sequences are LNHDA and SQIVND (reference sequence). The CDR3 contains 15 residues. The CDR3 DNA sequence: TGTGCCAGTACCACCGGACAGCCCTGGGGTCAGCCCCAGCATTTT. This sequence encodes CASTTGQPWGQPQHF.

V is TRBV30 and J is TRBJ2-3, with a possible D match to TRBD1 (5 bases). CDR3 size: 13 residues. CDR1 and CDR2 (germline): GTSNPN, SVGIG (reference sequence). Trimming cost V 3 bases and J 5 bases, with 12 bases left between them. CDR3 in DNA: TGTGCCTGGAGCCAAGACAGTAGAGATACGCAGTATTTT. This translates into CAWSQDSRDTQYF.

The V gene is TRBV7-2, the J gene TRBJ2-7, with D possibly matching TRBD1 (6 bases). Germline V CDR1 and CDR2: SGHTA, FQGNSA. The CDR3 runs to 13 residues. Trimming took off 3 bases at V and 3 bases at J, with 9 bases between the two ends. The DNA of the CDR3 is TGTGCCAGCAGCTTCCAGGGGAACTACGAGCAGTACTTC. This encodes CASSFQGNYEQYF.

This chain links TRBV2 with TRBJ1-2, with a possible D match to TRBD1 (5 bases). V dropped 5 bases and J dropped 4 bases, with 14 bases sitting between them. There are 14 residues in the CDR3. Germline values: CDR1 SNHLY, CDR2 FYNNEI. This chain's CDR3 is CASSLETDSYGYTF. The CDR3 region has the DNA TGTGCCAGCAGTCTTGAGACAGATAGCTATGGCTACACCTTC.

The rearrangement joins TRBV14 to TRBJ1-2, with a possible D match to TRBD1 (6 bases). V was trimmed by 5 bases and J by 8 bases, leaving 15 bases between them. This CDR3 comprises 13 residues. The germline CDR1 and CDR2 sequences are SGHDN and FVKESK. Here the CDR3 reads CASSYGGQDGYTF. CDR3 coding DNA: TGTGCCAGCAGCTACGGGGGGCAGGACGGCTACACCTTC.

This chain links TRBV4-2 with TRBJ1-2; 7 bases fit TRBD1. CDR3 length: 15 amino acids. Germline loops: CDR1 LGHNA, CDR2 YNFKEQ. The V and J ends lost 2 bases and 4 bases, in that order; junction bases with no gene match: 7. The CDR3 protein is CASSQIRDSSYGYTF. CDR3 bases: TGTGCCAGCAGCCAAATAAGGGACAGCAGCTATGGCTACACCTTC.

The CDR3 DNA is TGTGCCAGCAGTTCACAGGGAAATCGGAGAAGTGGCTACACCTTC. Amino acids: CASSSQGNRRSGYTF. The rearrangement links TRBV6-5 to TRBJ1-2; D may be TRBD1 (6 bases). The CDR3 extends over 15 amino acids. V lost 4 bases to trimming and J lost 7 bases, with 19 bases between them. The germline CDR1 and CDR2 sequences are MNHEY and SVGAGI.

CDR3 sequence: CASSADQYTQYF. In DNA, the CDR3 is TGTGCCAGCAGCGCCGATCAGTATACGCAGTATTTT. This chain uses TRBV5-4 with TRBJ2-3; D ambiguous. Deletions cut 4 bases from V and 7 bases from J, with 10 bases between. The CDR3 extends over 12 amino acids. CDR1 SGHNT and CDR2 YYREEE come from the germline V gene (reference sequence).

This clone was recorded a few times. This chain connects TRBV18 to TRBJ1-6, with D perhaps TRBD1 (5 bases). This CDR3 comprises 16 residues. Deletions cut 3 bases from V and 12 bases from J, with 21 bases between. Looked up from germline, CDR1 is KGHSH and CDR2 is LQKENI. Here the CDR3 DNA reads TGTGCCAGCTCACCGGCGACAGAGCCCGCTCGAGGACCCCTCCACTTT. Protein: CASSPATEPARGPLHF.

This sequence joins TRBV5-6 and TRBJ2-5, with TRBD1 matching 8 bases. Trimming removed 4 bases from V and 4 bases from J; junction bases left unmatched: 9. CDR1 SGHDT and CDR2 YYEEEE come from the germline V gene. The CDR3 consists of 15 residues. The CDR3 loop reads CASSGQGRGRETQYF. The CDR3 nucleotides are TGTGCCAGCAGCGGACAGGGCAGGGGGCGAGAGACCCAGTACTTC.

The chain uses TRBV7-2 and TRBJ2-5; 9 nucleotides agree with TRBD1. Germline V gene data show CDR1 as SGHTA and CDR2 as FQGNSA. The J segment lost 5 bases and the V segment lost 3 bases, leaving 4 bases of the junction unmatched. The CDR3 contains 14 residues. This CDR3 reads CASSFNRGQETQYF. The CDR3 coding sequence is TGTGCCAGCAGCTTCAACAGGGGGCAGGAGACCCAGTACTTC.

This chain uses TRBV6-5 with TRBJ1-1, with no clear D. V shed 2 bases and J shed 6 bases, with 10 bases lying between them. The CDR3 is 13 amino acids. Germline-derived CDR1 and CDR2 are MNHEY and SVGAGI. The CDR3 sequence is CASSYRGNSEAFF. In DNA form, the CDR3 reads TGTGCCAGCAGTTACCGAGGTAACTCTGAAGCTTTCTTT.

The rearrangement joins TRBV10-3 to TRBJ2-1; weak D call: TRBD2 (6 bases). The CDR3 runs 14 residues. The V gene's germline CDR1 is ENHRY and CDR2 SYGVKD. Deletions cut 4 bases from V and 7 bases from J, with 14 bases between. Here the CDR3 DNA reads TGTGCCATCAGTGGGACCGGGACTCAAAATGAGCAGTTCTTC. Residues: CAISGTGTQNEQFF.

This rearrangement joins TRBV5-8 to TRBJ2-2; 8 nucleotides line up with TRBD2. Per germline, CDR1 SGHTS and CDR2 YDEGEE. This CDR3 spans 15 amino acids. V gave up 4 bases and J gave up 8 bases; unmatched junction bases: 10. The CDR3 here is CASSQGTRHVGELFF. The CDR3 DNA sequence: TGTGCCAGCAGCCAGGGGACTAGACACGTGGGGGAGCTGTTTTTT.

The chain has TRBV7-7 and TRBJ2-7, with 7 positions matching TRBD1. CDR1 and CDR2 from the germline V gene are SSHAT and FNYEAQ (reference sequence). The CDR3 length is 13 residues. V lost 3 bases, J lost 3 bases, and 2 bases stayed unmatched. The CDR3 DNA follows: TGTGCCAGCAGCTTCGACAGGGACTACGAGCAGTACTTC. Protein sequence: CASSFDRDYEQYF.

The rearrangement links TRBV7-2 to TRBJ2-7; 7 bases agree with TRBD2. Germline V gene data show CDR1 as SGHTA and CDR2 as FQGNSA. V shed 4 bases, J shed 0 bases, and the junction held 9 bases outside the gene matches. There are 16 residues in the CDR3. The CDR3 reads CASSSTFGTTSYEQYF. The CDR3 DNA reads as TGTGCCAGCAGCTCCACTTTTGGGACTACCTCCTACGAGCAGTACTTC.

This sequence joins TRBV27 and TRBJ2-1, with D unresolved. With 7 bases removed from V and 0 bases from J, the gap between germline ends came to 19 bases. The CDR3 spans 17 residues. Per germline, CDR1 MNHEY and CDR2 SMNVEV (reference sequence). As DNA, the CDR3 is TGTGCCAGCACTTCGCCTAGGAGCACGAGCTCCTACAATGAGCAGTTCTTC. Translating gives CASTSPRSTSSYNEQFF.

The chain uses TRBV7-9 and TRBJ2-7; 8 nucleotides align to TRBD2. The CDR3 is 15 amino acids. Per the germline V gene, CDR1 is SEHNR and CDR2 is FQNEAQ (reference sequence). V lost 2 bases to trimming and J lost 2 bases; unmatched junction nucleotides: 5. The CDR3 nucleotides are TGTGCCAGCAGCTTAAGTGCGGGGGGAACCTACGAGCAGTACTTC. It translates to CASSLSAGGTYEQYF.